This T cell receptor beta chain was identified during a study of CD8 T cells in ankylosing spondylitis. Whole-study findings and limits: Clones linked to the disease showed a CD8+ phenotype. They occurred at relatively low frequencies in peripheral blood. Blood from ankylosing spondylitis patients appeared to carry a characteristic roughly eight-variant TCR beta motif. Disease-linked clones reportedly showed significant enrichment in matched ankylosing spondylitis synovial fluid.

MiXCR, run by TCRdb on the 5' RACE reads, gives a single entry per CDR3 protein. The profile covers some 250,000 distinct CDR3 sequences, with 24% appearing a single time and approximately 0.61% taken by the ten largest. V gave up 8 bases and J gave up 3 bases, with 20 bases separating them. The CDR3 runs 15 residues. Germline CDR1 reads ENHRY; CDR2 reads SYGVKD. This clonotype has at least ten counts. Its specificity is not known. The genes are TRBV10-3 and TRBJ2-7; a possible D gene is TRBD2 (6 bases). The origin of this receptor is a male donor with ankylosing spondylitis or in good health (not recorded which). The sample was blood, either unsorted or a sorted T cell fraction (not recorded which). The DNA for the CDR3 is TGTGCCATCGGTAGGACTCGGGACTCTCTCTACGAGCAGTACTTC. Protein sequence: CAIGRTRDSLYEQYF.